The 30 T cell receptor beta chains listed next were all sequenced from one sample in a study of Ad26.COV2.S vaccination and SARS-CoV-2 variants. Clones were sequenced by immunoSEQ multiplex PCR, and TCRdb holds only the in-frame ones, with some missing. The sample consists of hundreds of thousands of clones, approximately 88% of them appearing once. Sample treatment: around 19 received Ad26.COV2.S at low or high dose, single or two shots; roughly five received placebo; per-sample allocation not given. Sampling was done on day 63 after the first vaccine or placebo injection. The specimen was peripheral blood, collected in a trial of Ad26.COV2.S vaccine versus placebo. These receptors were taken from a person between 18 and 65 years old who received the Ad26.COV2.S COVID-19 vaccine or a placebo.

This clone was counted only a few times. The CDR3 nucleotides read TGCAGCGTTGAAGACTACACTGAAGCTTTCTTT. This sequence encodes CSVEDYTEAFF. This chain connects TRBV29-1 to TRBJ1-1; D uncertain. The CDR3 length is 11 residues. Per the germline V gene, CDR1 is SQVTM and CDR2 is ANQGSEA. Deletions cut 0 bases from V and 3 bases from J, with 2 bases between.

The chain is built from TRBV4-2 and TRBJ2-1; 7 nucleotides line up with TRBD2. V lost 3 bases to trimming and J lost 5 bases; unmatched junction nucleotides: 7. The CDR3 loop spans 15 amino acids. Germline V gene lookup returns CDR1 LGHNA and CDR2 YNFKEQ. CDR3 sequence reads: CASSQILAADNEQFF. The CDR3 DNA reads TGTGCCAGCAGCCAGATCCTAGCGGCCGACAATGAGCAGTTCTTC.

The V call is TRBV7-2, the J call TRBJ2-1, with D tentatively TRBD1 (5 bases). The V end was cut by 8 bases, the J end by 7 bases, with 27 bases between. The length of the CDR3 is 17 residues. CDR1 and CDR2 (germline): SGHTA, FQGNSA. CDR3 sequence: CASHLLPLGAGRNEQFF. DNA for the CDR3: TGTGCCAGCCACTTACTCCCCTTAGGCGCAGGGCGAAATGAGCAGTTCTTC.

This chain connects TRBV29-1 to TRBJ2-7; D may be TRBD1 (7 bases). The V gene's germline CDR1 is SQVTM and CDR2 ANQGSEA. The CDR3 consists of 14 residues. The CDR3 nucleotides are TGCAGGTTGGAGGGGGCGGTAGAGGCCTACGAGCAGTACTTC. Translated: CRLEGAVEAYEQYF.

The genes are TRBV10-2 and TRBJ2-2, with 8 bases aligning to TRBD2. After removal of 7 bases from V and 5 bases from J, the junction contained 9 bases not matched to a gene. Germline V gene lookup returns CDR1 WSHSY and CDR2 SAAADI. This CDR3 region has 15 residues. CDR3 DNA sequence: TGCGCCAGCAAGCCGAGCGGGAGTGTGACCGGGGAGCTGTTTTTT. Its translation: CASKPSGSVTGELFF.

The chain carries TRBV10-2 and TRBJ2-6; the D gene is possibly TRBD1 (5 bases). The CDR3 sequence is 15 residues long. The germline gives CDR1 WSHSY, CDR2 SAAADI. Trimming took off 6 bases at V and 0 bases at J, with 9 bases between the two ends. CDR3 sequence (DNA): TGCGCCAGCAGGTTAGACAGCTCTGGGGCCAACGTCCTGACTTTC. It translates to CASRLDSSGANVLTF.

The CDR3 region is CASSLTGASNQPQHF. The CDR3 DNA follows: TGCGCCAGCAGCTTGACAGGGGCGAGCAATCAGCCCCAGCATTTT. The chain has TRBV5-1 and TRBJ1-5, with 7 positions matching TRBD1. CDR1 is SGHRS and CDR2 is YFSETQ in the germline V gene. Germline trimming cut 1 base from V and 1 base from J; bases unmatched to any gene: 2. The CDR3 length is 15 residues.

The gene calls are TRBV28 and TRBJ1-2; no firm D call. The CDR3 totals 11 residues. V was clipped by 6 bases and J by 8 bases, with 10 bases between them. Looked up from germline, CDR1 is MDHEN and CDR2 is SYDVKM. The CDR3 here is CASSQSGGYTF. Written as DNA, the CDR3 is TGTGCCAGCAGCCAATCGGGGGGCTACACCTTC.

The rearrangement uses TRBV7-8 and TRBJ1-1, with D possibly being TRBD1 (5 bases). The CDR3 loop spans 14 amino acids. Between the trimmed V and J ends, which lost 2 bases and 5 bases, there was a span of 12 bases. The germline gives CDR1 SGHVS, CDR2 FQNEAQ. The CDR3 region has the DNA TGTGCCAGCAGCTTACAAGAGAGGGGTACTGAAGCTTTCTTT. Translated, it gives CASSLQERGTEAFF. Supplemented by reference TRBV7-8 and TRBJ1-1, the full variable domain reads GAGVSQSPRYKVAKRGQDVALRCDPISGHVSLFWYQQALGQGPEFLTYFQNEAQLDKSGLPSDRFFAERPEGSVSTLKIQRTQQEDSAVYLCASSLQERGTEAFFGQGTRLTVV.

The chain recombines TRBV14 with TRBJ1-6, with D perhaps matching TRBD1 (5 bases). The germline CDR1 and CDR2 sequences are SGHDN and FVKESK. Between the trimmed V and J ends, which lost 6 bases and 7 bases, there was a span of 13 bases. This CDR3 comprises 14 residues. For the CDR3, the DNA is TGTGCCAGCAGGCTAAGGGACTCCAATTCACCCCTCCACTTT. Amino acid sequence: CASRLRDSNSPLHF.

V and J are TRBV7-2 and TRBJ2-5, with 9 nucleotides matching TRBD1. This CDR3 is 14 amino acids long. J gave up 5 bases and V 7 bases, and 8 bases lay outside the gene matches. Germline V gives CDR1 SGHTA, CDR2 FQGNSA. The CDR3 reads CASNFFTGGETQYF. The DNA of the CDR3 is TGTGCCAGCAACTTTTTCACAGGGGGCGAGACCCAGTACTTC.

The chain carries TRBV5-6 and TRBJ1-2; 7 bases match TRBD1. This CDR3 has 15 amino acids. V was pared by 4 bases and J by 4 bases, with 10 bases of the junction left unmatched. Germline-derived CDR1 and CDR2 are SGHDT and YYEEEE. The CDR3 DNA follows: TGTGCCAGCAGCATAGACCGACAGGGCCCCTATGGCTACACCTTC. Its translation is CASSIDRQGPYGYTF.

The rearrangement uses TRBV7-9 and TRBJ1-4, with 7 bases identical to TRBD1. In germline, CDR1 is SEHNR, CDR2 FQNEAQ (reference sequence). The V and J ends lost 4 bases and 0 bases, in that order; junction bases with no gene match: 2. CDR3 length equals 15 residues. CDR3 amino acids: CASSSQGATNEKLFF. CDR3 nucleotide sequence: TGTGCCAGCAGCTCTCAGGGGGCAACTAATGAAAAACTGTTTTTT.

The chain employs TRBV10-1 and TRBJ2-1, with TRBD2 as a possible D gene (5 bases). V lost 3 bases, J lost 7 bases, and 10 bases lay in between. The CDR3 spans 13 residues. Germline assignment: CDR1 WNHNN and CDR2 SYGVQD (reference sequence). In DNA, the CDR3 is TGCGCCAGCAGTGAATTGGACTCTAATGAGCAGTTCTTC. This codes for CASSELDSNEQFF.

The V gene is TRBV10-3, the J gene TRBJ1-3; D not certain. The germline V gene encodes CDR1 ENHRY and CDR2 SYGVKD. The CDR3 is 15 amino acids. Trimming left V 10 bases short and J 0 bases short, with 16 bases between. The CDR3 loop is CATRPSPGSGNTIYF. The CDR3 DNA sequence: TGTGCCACCAGACCATCCCCCGGCTCTGGAAACACCATATATTTT.

The chain joins TRBV10-3 to TRBJ1-1, with D perhaps matching TRBD1 (5 bases). CDR1 and CDR2 (germline): ENHRY, SYGVKD. Trimming cost V 4 bases and J 6 bases, with 12 bases left between them. This CDR3 contains 13 residues. The CDR3 is CAISVGGVPEAFF. CDR3 coding DNA: TGTGCCATCAGTGTGGGGGGAGTCCCTGAAGCTTTCTTT.

This rearrangement joins TRBV7-2 to TRBJ1-3; D possibly corresponds to TRBD1 (5 bases). The CDR3 runs 16 residues. Between the trimmed V and J ends, which lost 1 base and 0 bases, there was a span of 10 bases. CDR1 SGHTA and CDR2 FQGNSA come from the germline V gene. The CDR3 spells CASSLGGLFSGNTIYF. Written as DNA, the CDR3 is TGTGCCAGCAGCTTAGGGGGCCTTTTCTCTGGAAACACCATATATTTT.

This clone came up a few times. J is TRBJ1-5 and V is TRBV19, with a weak D call TRBD1 (6 bases). Germline CDR1 and CDR2: LNHDA and SQIVND (reference sequence). V was cut by 6 bases and J by 6 bases, with 21 bases left in between. The CDR3 runs to 16 residues. This chain's CDR3 is CASRPGAQGFGQPQHF. In DNA, the CDR3 is TGTGCCAGTAGGCCTGGGGCACAGGGTTTTGGTCAGCCCCAGCATTTT.

DNA for the CDR3: TGTGCCAGTAGTAGGACAGAGAACACCGGGGAGCTGTTTTTT. Its translation: CASSRTENTGELFF. The rearrangement joins TRBV19 to TRBJ2-2; weak D call: TRBD1 (6 bases). This CDR3 is 14 amino acids long. V lost 4 bases to trimming and J lost 1 base, with 7 bases between them. Germline V gives CDR1 LNHDA, CDR2 SQIVND (reference sequence).

CDR3 coding DNA: TGCGCCAGCAGCTTCCGTCCAGGGGATTCGGTCCGGGGCTACACCTTC. Translating gives CASSFRPGDSVRGYTF. The V and J genes are TRBV5-1 and TRBJ1-2; maybe TRBD1 (6 bases). Germline CDR1 reads SGHRS; CDR2 reads YFSETQ. The CDR3 contains 16 residues. Trimming pared 2 bases from V and 8 bases from J, leaving 22 bases between.

This clone was recorded only once. The gene calls are TRBV2 and TRBJ2-2; no clear D gene. Trimming pared 7 bases from V and 0 bases from J, leaving 9 bases between. From germline, CDR1 is SNHLY and CDR2 FYNNEI. This CDR3 region has 14 residues. The CDR3 region is CASMNNANTGELFF. Written as DNA, the CDR3 is TGTGCCAGCATGAACAACGCGAACACCGGGGAGCTGTTTTTT.

J is TRBJ1-2 and V is TRBV11-2, with a possible D match to TRBD1 (5 bases). The CDR3 sequence is 14 residues long. Germline CDR1 reads SGHAT; CDR2 reads FQNNGV. V shed 5 bases and J shed 8 bases, with 18 bases lying between them. The CDR3 coding sequence is TGTGCCAGCAGCCCCGCGGGGGTTGAGGGGGGCTACACCTTC. It encodes CASSPAGVEGGYTF.

There are a few counts of this clone. The genes are TRBV6-1 and TRBJ1-5, with TRBD1 identical over 7 bases. V dropped 4 bases and J dropped 1; count of bases not matched to a gene: 7. Germline V lookup: CDR1 MNHNS, CDR2 SASEGT. This CDR3 is built from 16 residues. The CDR3 protein is CASSALGGRSNQPQHF. The CDR3 nucleotides are TGTGCCAGCAGTGCTTTAGGGGGCCGAAGCAATCAGCCCCAGCATTTT.

The chain carries TRBV30 and TRBJ1-3; TRBD1 might be the D (5 bases). V lost 1 base, J lost 0 bases, and 13 bases lay in between. The germline V gene has CDR1 GTSNPN and CDR2 SVGIG (reference sequence). CDR3 size: 16 residues. This CDR3 is CAWSGWGGNSGNTIYF. CDR3 DNA sequence: TGTGCCTGGAGTGGTTGGGGGGGGAACTCTGGAAACACCATATATTTT. The full variable domain, its missing parts supplied by reference TRBV30 and TRBJ1-3, is SQTIHQWPATLVQPVGSPLSLECTVEGTSNPNLYWYRQAAGRGLQLLFYSVGIGQISSEVPQNLSASRPQDRQFILSSKKLLLSDSGFYLCAWSGWGGNSGNTIYFGEGSWLTVV.

V usage is TRBV27 and J usage is TRBJ1-5; D ambiguous. The V end lost 2 bases, the J end lost 1 base, and 9 bases lay between the germline ends. The CDR3 consists of 15 residues. Germline loops: CDR1 MNHEY, CDR2 SMNVEV (reference sequence). Written as DNA, the CDR3 is TGTGCCAGCAGTTTAGGAGGGAAGAGCAATCAGCCCCAGCATTTT. As protein: CASSLGGKSNQPQHF.

This sequence joins TRBV4-3 and TRBJ1-4, with 11 nucleotides matching TRBD1. The CDR3 spans 14 residues. Germline CDR1 LGHNA, CDR2 YSLEER. V lost 3 bases, J lost 8 bases, and 2 bases stayed unmatched. CDR3 sequence: CASSQDRGREKLFF. The DNA for the CDR3 is TGCGCCAGCAGCCAGGACAGGGGGCGGGAAAAACTGTTTTTT.

In this sample, this clone turned up once. This chain links TRBV7-8 with TRBJ1-2; 9 nucleotides match TRBD1. V was clipped by 1 base and J by 4 bases; unmatched bases: 4. Germline loops: CDR1 SGHVS, CDR2 FQNEAQ. This CDR3 has 15 residues. CDR3 protein: CASSLGGQGVYGYTF. CDR3 in DNA: TGTGCCAGCAGCTTAGGGGGACAGGGAGTCTATGGCTACACCTTC. Full variable domain (remainder filled in from reference TRBV7-8 and TRBJ1-2): GAGVSQSPRYKVAKRGQDVALRCDPISGHVSLFWYQQALGQGPEFLTYFQNEAQLDKSGLPSDRFFAERPEGSVSTLKIQRTQQEDSAVYLCASSLGGQGVYGYTFGSGTRLTVV.

V and J are TRBV7-2 and TRBJ1-2; D is ambiguous. Germline CDR1 reads SGHTA; CDR2 reads FQGNSA. Trimming took 1 base from V and 7 from J, leaving 13 bases between them. The CDR3 consists of 14 residues. CDR3 nucleotide sequence: TGTGCCAGCAGCTTAGGGGCGGGAACTATTGGCTACACCTTC. Translation: CASSLGAGTIGYTF.

The chain uses TRBV3-1 (or the pseudogene TRBV3-2) and TRBJ1-3; D uncertain. The CDR3 has 15 residues. The V gene lost 4 bases and the J gene lost 0 bases, with 10 bases spanning the gap. Germline V gene data show CDR1 as LGHDT and CDR2 as YNNKEL (reference sequence). The CDR3 bases are TGTGCCAGCAGCCCCTCTCCCCCCTCTGGAAACACCATATATTTT. It codes for CASSPSPPSGNTIYF.

This clone appeared once. This chain joins TRBV18 and TRBJ1-1; 9 bases match TRBD1. The V and J ends lost 0 bases and 6 bases, in that order; junction bases with no gene match: 8. Germline lookup yields CDR1 KGHSH and CDR2 LQKENI. The CDR3 consists of 16 residues. The CDR3 loop reads CASSPPAGQGQAEAFF. CDR3 coding DNA: TGTGCCAGCTCACCACCGGCGGGACAGGGCCAGGCTGAAGCTTTCTTT.